This T cell receptor (beta chain) was sequenced in a study of blood T cell repertoires in COVID-19. The V and J ends lost 10 bases and 5 bases respectively, with 15 bases between them. Germline values: CDR1 MNHEY, CDR2 SVGAGI. This CDR3 has 12 residues. Original analysis: Cell counts per sample came from amplifying reference gene primers. Generated by immunoSEQ multiplex PCR, the TCRdb table keeps only in-frame clones and is missing some. V and J calls and clone size are given by that table; D and trimming were obtained from the DNA. The data hold approximately 270,000 clones, with roughly 80% observed a single time.

This chain joins TRBV6-5 and TRBJ2-7, with D hard to call. What was sequenced was peripheral blood. This receptor was identified in a man older than 75 with acute or convalescent COVID-19. CDR3 amino acids: CATRKQPDEQYF. The CDR3 nucleotides are TGTGCCACCCGGAAACAGCCTGACGAGCAGTACTTC.